This paragraph covers one TCR beta chain sequence. There is no known antigen for this receptor. This entry belongs to a study of cytomegalovirus exposure and HLA in healthy donors (dated 2017 in TCRdb). As for the study more broadly: In an earlier analysis of some 550 of the donors, 276 Gb of sequence data and 90 million to 120 million unique TCR beta sequences from 180 million or so T cells were reported. Approximately 300 gigabases of sequencing data and 75 million to 85 million unique TCR sequences made up an early release that covered roughly 670 HLA-typed donors. The genetic ancestry cluster associated with self-reported Caucasian donors included about four fifths of the roughly 400 genotyped donors. The study aimed to test whether cataloging public T cell receptors could reveal signatures of past pathogen exposure. Using immunosequencing, the study profiled T cell repertoires from 666 subjects and related those repertoires to cytomegalovirus serostatus. In addition to the first cohort of 666 subjects, a separate validation cohort of 120 different subjects was used. To predict cytomegalovirus infection status, the study brought together high-throughput TCR immunosequencing, statistical association of individual TCRs with disease status, and machine learning. A later analysis re-analyzed previously published TCR beta repertoires from several hundred donors and added high-resolution HLA genotyping to study TCR occurrence patterns. Rather than using new phenotypic data, the later analysis identified candidate immune exposures from TCR beta sequences and from how often those sequences occurred across donors. In an earlier analysis of 500 to 650 of the donors, high-throughput TCR beta sequencing was used to judge whether each TCR beta V gene segment behaved as functional or pseudogenic. Alongside the repertoire data, information on donor age, sex, ethnicity and CMV serostatus was compiled. A later genetic analysis used genome-wide SNP genotypes for about three fifths of the roughly 700 donors, treating that subset as a discovery cohort. All discovery cohort repertoires had been generated on a single sequencing platform. Both class I and class II loci were covered by HLA typing, at four-digit resolution. Typing coverage differed by locus: A, B, C, DRB1 and DQB1 were typed in roughly 620-630 donors, DQA1 in 500 to 550, DPA1 in 600 to 610, and DPB1 in roughly 450. Five DR-DQ haplotypes were treated as single units for association and clustering because of strong linkage in the cohort. On average, 235,054 unique TCR beta nucleotide sequences were sequenced per donor among a few hundred genotyped donors of the cohort, with roughly 20% of those sequences being non-productive. On the study overall, not on this receptor specifically: When HLA alleles, especially DR and DQ, strongly co-occurred, attributing TCR associations to individual alleles was difficult. HLA typing was unavailable for some donors at each locus, so association tests used only the typed subset. A further reported finding was that TCR beta sequences accurately predicted the HLA-A and HLA-B alleles for most subjects in the first cohort. Some IMGT-functional V segments, including TRBV6-2 and TRBV6-3, could not be told apart with the 87-base-pair reads, so those segments were excluded. This cohort had only TCR beta chains sequenced, and the lack of alpha or paired-chain data limited which features could be detected. Correlated functional status among segregating V segments might reflect linkage disequilibrium, but an unknown experimental factor could not be ruled out. The classifier was reported to diagnose cytomegalovirus status with high specificity and sensitivity in both the original cohort and the validation cohort. A later genetic analysis associated a missense DCLRE1C variant with V-gene and J-gene trimming of TCR beta chains, and an independent cohort replicated the association. A group of highly shared sequence variants was considered likely to be a technical artifact of the sequencing pipeline. Presence/absence analyses assumed roughly uniform sequencing depth across donors, an assumption that may not hold. CMV serostatus was the only immune exposure information available for the cohort. According to a later genetic analysis, donors in an Asian-associated ancestry cluster had fewer N-insertions in productive TCRs than the roughly 700-donor mean. In vitro tests confirmed that a few of the cytomegalovirus-associated TCR beta chains recognize cytomegalovirus antigens. Most CMV-associated TCR beta chains appeared to be HLA-restricted in a later analysis, and the HLA associations seemed to be driven largely by CMV exposure. Compared with equally common non-associated chains, HLA-associated TCR beta chains in a later analysis were more clonally expanded and had lower generation probabilities. Several of the top co-occurrence clusters appeared to be linked to parvovirus B19, influenza, CMV and Epstein-Barr virus, according to a later analysis. Most TCR sequences were seen in very few donors, while some public TCRs were found in many individuals. Broadly in line with IMGT annotations, most TCR beta V segments showed up in productive rearrangements about 90% or about 30% of the time in an earlier analysis of roughly 590 of the donors. In a later analysis, the rate of TCR association differed among HLA loci, with DRB1 alleles having the most associated TCRs and HLA-C alleles having the fewest. The earlier analysis of 587 of the donors excluded some 16 rarely observed V segments, including chromosome 9 orphons, because counts were too low. In a later analysis, some 18,000 TCR beta sequences were associated with specific HLA alleles at a false discovery rate of 0.05. A total of some 180 TCR beta chains were listed by the study as associated with cytomegalovirus. According to the authors, the approach could potentially be generalized to other disease states and immunological phenotypes.

Library generation was performed with the immunoSEQ multiplex PCR assay. For the multiplex PCR, a mixture combining 60 forward primers for TCR Vbeta segments and 13 reverse primers for TCR Jbeta segments was used. The CDR3 region of rearranged TCR beta genes was amplified from genomic DNA by a multiplex PCR assay. On the Illumina HiSeq System, the amplified TCR beta libraries were sequenced as 87-base-pair reads. In the original analysis: A later analysis counted around 72 million unique TCR beta chains across the 700 or so repertoires, and roughly 11 million of these chains were shared by at least two donors. Raw reads were error-corrected and collapsed into unique sequences by a nearest-neighbor algorithm in which closely related sequences were merged to remove PCR and sequencing errors. Alignment of CDR3 sequences to IMGT reference sequences was used to assign V, D and J gene segments. For a sequence to be retained, at least a six-nucleotide match to both a V gene segment and a J gene segment was required. A rearrangement counted as productive if the CDR3 had no stop codons and remained in frame with V and J, and every other rearrangement counted as non-productive. Following IMGT convention, CDR3 was defined as the stretch from the second conserved V-encoded cysteine up to the conserved J-encoded phenylalanine. The earlier analysis of 500 to 650 of the donors excluded any sequence lacking an unambiguous match to a single V gene segment. An earlier analysis of several hundred of the donors called V segments functional above 56.7% productive rearrangements and segregating when the between-donor standard deviation exceeded 5%. A statistical classification framework was built to diagnose cytomegalovirus status from the catalog of TCR beta chain sequences. V and J gene assignment, in a later analysis, came from comparing TCR nucleotide sequences with IMGT/GENE-DB human TR gene sequences. In a later analysis, CDR3 sequences and most-parsimonious VDJ recombination scenarios were assigned using the TCRdist pipeline. In a later analysis, each TCR beta chain was defined by its CDR3 amino acid sequence together with its V-gene family, and reads without a unique V-gene family were excluded. As a way to deal with suspected cross-contamination and a sequencing artifact, a later analysis dropped hundreds of nucleotide sequences that were highly shared and had low generation probability. In a later analysis, a clonal expansion index was calculated for each public chain from normalized within-repertoire ranks of inferred template counts. A later analysis computed generation probabilities with a VDJ recombination model fitted to out-of-frame rearrangements, and checked the results against IGoR. A later analysis scored TCR-TCR, TCR-HLA and TCR-CMV co-occurrence with hypergeometric tests, applying a repertoire-size bias correction to TCR pairs. False discovery rates were estimated in a later analysis by permuting HLA or CMV assignments 20 times. In a later analysis, co-occurring TCRs were grouped with DBSCAN, and TCRdist sequence similarity was added when clustering was performed within HLA-allele-positive subsets. Co-occurrence clustering excluded repertoires with fewer than 30,000 or more than 120,000 public chains, plus five with anomalous nucleotide sharing. TCRdb took this table from immuneACCESS and kept in-frame rearrangements with V and J called. Such tables lack part of the clones; where checked against another copy, unresolved V genes explain under half of the gap, and the rest is unexplained. That table supplies the V and J calls and clone size; D and trimming were determined from the DNA. The record for this sample contains fewer than 100,000 clones. Jointly, the top ten make up approximately 0.58% of the sample.

The cohort comprised some 730 healthy bone marrow donors. At the time of sampling, every cohort member was nominally healthy, though immune exposures that went unrecorded were likely present. The donor was CMV seronegative and belonged to the group of 352 seronegative cohort members. Each donor provided a peripheral blood sample, and peripheral blood mononuclear cells were used for TCR beta sequencing. Genomic DNA extraction from the blood cell samples was performed with the Qiagen DNeasy Blood Extraction Kit. The CDR3 sequence holds 16 residues, the cysteine and phenylalanine included. Just the 48-base CDR3 DNA is kept, in frame starting at base 1. Ends trimmed: V by 0 bases, J by 9 bases; bases unmatched to a gene: 10. The CDR1 and CDR2 encoded by the germline V gene are SGHTA and FQGTGA.

The sequenced material came from PBMCs. This receptor was obtained from a man aged 50 or older in good health and CMV-seronegative. Recombination linked TRBV7-3 to TRBJ2-1; 8 central bases correspond to TRBD2. The CDR3 region has the sequence CASSLTRGGGRTEQFF. The DNA sequence reads TGTGCCAGCAGCTTAACTCGTGGCGGGGGGCGGACTGAGCAGTTCTTC. With all but the CDR3 taken from the reference TRBV7-3 and TRBJ2-1 genes, the full variable domain is: GAGVSQTPSNKVTEKGKYVELRCDPISGHTALYWYRQSLGQGPEFLIYFQGTGAADDSGLPNDRFFAVRPEGSVSTLKIQRTERGDSAVYLCASSLTRGGGRTEQFFGPGTRLTVL.